A selection of T cell receptor beta chains follows, all from one sample in a study of OX40 agonist ivuxolimab in advanced cancers. Clones were read by immunoSEQ multiplex PCR, and TCRdb kept only the in-frame ones, dropping some. The table records under 45,000 clones, around three quarters of them present only once. Sequenced material: CD4+ or CD8+ T cells sorted from blood, taken in a trial of the OX40 agonist ivuxolimab. Source of these receptors: an adult with an advanced solid tumor such as melanoma, head and neck, liver or kidney cancer. Both conserved end residues are part of each CDR3. D genes are given only for firm matches. Not all rows give a size; the values are once, few, many and, for expanded clones, a class.

clone_size	v_call	d_call	j_call	cdr3_aa	cdr3_nt
NA	TRBV25-1	NA	TRBJ1-1	CASTEAFF	TGTGCCAGCACTGAAGCTTTCTTT
NA	TRBV6-5	NA	TRBJ1-6	CASRRGTDNSPLHF	TGTGCCAGCAGGAGGGGGACGGATAATTCACCCCTCCACTTT
NA	TRBV29-1	NA	TRBJ2-5	CSVDMGGETQYF	TGCAGCGTTGACATGGGAGGAGAGACCCAGTACTTC
NA	TRBV27	NA	TRBJ1-2	CASSPRGDPYGYTF	TGTGCCAGCAGTCCCAGGGGAGATCCCTATGGCTACACCTTC
NA	TRBV7-9	NA	TRBJ1-1	CASSLYGEAFF	TGTGCCAGCAGCTTATACGGGGAAGCTTTCTTT
NA	TRBV6-1	NA	TRBJ1-6	CASSEASSSYNSPLHF	TGTGCCAGCAGTGAAGCATCGAGCTCCTATAATTCACCCCTCCACTTT
NA	TRBV5-1	TRBD1	TRBJ2-3	CASSKQPGQGADTQYF	TGCGCCAGCAGCAAACAACCGGGACAGGGGGCAGATACGCAGTATTTT
few	TRBV11-2	NA	TRBJ2-5	CASSLDSPRETQYF	TGTGCCAGCAGCTTAGACTCCCCCCGGGAGACCCAGTACTTC
NA	TRBV5-4	NA	TRBJ1-1	CASSLVGYSAEAFF	TGTGCCAGCAGCTTGGTAGGGTACAGCGCTGAAGCTTTCTTT
NA	TRBV19	TRBD1	TRBJ1-5	CASSPGTGGSQPQHF	TGTGCCAGTAGCCCCGGGACAGGGGGCTCTCAGCCCCAGCATTTT
NA	TRBV4-1	NA	TRBJ1-2	CASSQDWPPGSYGYTF	TGCGCCAGCAGCCAAGACTGGCCCCCAGGGAGCTATGGCTACACCTTC
NA	TRBV11-3	NA	TRBJ2-5	CASSLGRAGKETQYF	TGTGCCAGCAGCTTAGGTCGGGCAGGAAAAGAGACCCAGTACTTC
NA	TRBV7-3	TRBD1	TRBJ2-2	CASSLTWDNPGGNTGELFF	TGTGCCAGCAGCTTAACCTGGGACAACCCAGGGGGTAACACCGGGGAGCTGTTTTTT
NA	TRBV19	TRBD1	TRBJ1-1	CASSARKTGRGTEAFF	TGTGCCAGTAGTGCCCGTAAGACAGGGAGGGGAACTGAAGCTTTCTTT
NA	TRBV11-2	NA	TRBJ1-1	CASSLRGGTEAFF	TGTGCCAGCAGCCTCCGGGGGGGCACTGAAGCTTTCTTT
NA	TRBV18	NA	TRBJ2-5	CASSRDYQETQYF	TGTGCCAGCTCAAGGGACTACCAAGAGACCCAGTACTTC
NA	TRBV7-6	TRBD1	TRBJ1-1	CASSLEDRVSTEAFF	TGTGCCAGCAGCTTAGAAGACAGGGTTAGCACTGAAGCTTTCTTT